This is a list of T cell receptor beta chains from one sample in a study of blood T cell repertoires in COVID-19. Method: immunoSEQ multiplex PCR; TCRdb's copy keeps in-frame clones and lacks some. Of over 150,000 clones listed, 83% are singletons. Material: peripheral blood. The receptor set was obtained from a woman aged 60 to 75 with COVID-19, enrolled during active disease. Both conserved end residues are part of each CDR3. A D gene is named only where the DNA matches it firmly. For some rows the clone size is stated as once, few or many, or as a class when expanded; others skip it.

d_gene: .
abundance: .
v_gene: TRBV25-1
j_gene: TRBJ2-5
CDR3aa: CASSERATGEGTQYF
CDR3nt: TGTGCCAGCAGTGAAAGAGCGACGGGGGAAGGGACCCAGTACTTC

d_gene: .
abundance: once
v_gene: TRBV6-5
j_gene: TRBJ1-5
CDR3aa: CASSYSKESNQPQHF
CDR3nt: TGTGCCAGCAGTTACTCGAAGGAGTCCAATCAGCCCCAGCATTTT

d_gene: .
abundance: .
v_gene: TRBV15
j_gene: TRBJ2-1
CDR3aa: CATSRDSGLYNEQFF
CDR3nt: TGTGCCACCAGCAGAGATTCAGGCCTTTACAATGAGCAGTTCTTC

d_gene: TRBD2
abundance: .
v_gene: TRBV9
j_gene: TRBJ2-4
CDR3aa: CASSALTSGGLRYF
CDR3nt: TGTGCCAGCAGCGCTCTGACTAGCGGGGGTCTTCGGTACTTC

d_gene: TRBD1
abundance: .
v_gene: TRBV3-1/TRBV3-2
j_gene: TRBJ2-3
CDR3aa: CASRRQGGSADTQYF
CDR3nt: TGTGCCAGCAGACGACAGGGGGGTTCAGCAGATACGCAGTATTTT

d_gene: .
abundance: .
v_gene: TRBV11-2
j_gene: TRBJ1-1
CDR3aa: CASSFQANTEAFF
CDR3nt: TGTGCCAGCAGCTTCCAAGCGAACACTGAAGCTTTCTTT

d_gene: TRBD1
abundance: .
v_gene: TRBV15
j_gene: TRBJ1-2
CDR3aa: CATSRPQGTDYGYTF
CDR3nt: TGTGCCACCAGCAGACCTCAGGGGACAGACTATGGCTACACCTTC

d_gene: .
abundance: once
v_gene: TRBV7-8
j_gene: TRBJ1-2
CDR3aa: CASSSLTENNYGYTF
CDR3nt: TGTGCCAGCAGCTCCCTGACAGAAAATAACTATGGCTACACCTTC

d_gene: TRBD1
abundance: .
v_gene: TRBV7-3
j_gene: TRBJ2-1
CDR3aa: CASSLPGTAYNEQFF
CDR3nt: TGTGCCAGCAGCTTACCCGGGACAGCCTACAATGAGCAGTTCTTC

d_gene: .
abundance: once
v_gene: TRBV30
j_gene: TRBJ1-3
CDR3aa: CAWSHSGTPGNTIYF
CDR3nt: TGTGCCTGGAGTCATTCCGGGACACCTGGAAACACCATATATTTT

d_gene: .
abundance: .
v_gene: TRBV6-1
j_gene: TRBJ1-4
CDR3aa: CASSEGGATNEKLFF
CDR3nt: TGTGCCAGCAGTGAAGGGGGGGCAACTAATGAAAAACTGTTTTTT

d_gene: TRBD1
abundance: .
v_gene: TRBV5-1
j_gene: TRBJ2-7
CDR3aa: CASSNPGTVSYEQYF
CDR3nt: TGCGCCAGCAGTAATCCCGGGACAGTCTCCTACGAGCAGTACTTC

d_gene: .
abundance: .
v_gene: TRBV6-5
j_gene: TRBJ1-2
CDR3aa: CASTPPGSVGGYTF
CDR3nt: TGTGCCAGCACCCCGCCCGGATCAGTCGGGGGCTACACCTTC

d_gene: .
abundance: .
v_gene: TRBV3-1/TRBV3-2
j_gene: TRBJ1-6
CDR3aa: CASSRTAANSPLHF
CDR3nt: TGTGCCAGCAGTCGGACAGCGGCCAATTCACCCCTCCACTTT

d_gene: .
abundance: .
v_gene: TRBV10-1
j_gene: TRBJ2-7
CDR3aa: CASREAGGEQYF
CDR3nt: TGCGCCAGCAGGGAGGCCGGGGGCGAGCAGTACTTC

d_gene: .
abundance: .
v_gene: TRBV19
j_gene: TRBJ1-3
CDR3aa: CAAVNREEGNTIYF
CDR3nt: TGTGCCGCAGTTAACAGGGAAGAAGGAAACACCATATATTTT

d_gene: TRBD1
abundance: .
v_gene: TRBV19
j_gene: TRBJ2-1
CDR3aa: CASSPGTGYYNEQFF
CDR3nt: TGTGCCAGTAGTCCCGGGACAGGGTACTACAATGAGCAGTTCTTC

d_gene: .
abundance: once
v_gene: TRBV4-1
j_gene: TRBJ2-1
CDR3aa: CASSQDKRNEQFF
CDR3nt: TGCGCCAGCAGCCAAGATAAGCGGAATGAGCAGTTCTTC

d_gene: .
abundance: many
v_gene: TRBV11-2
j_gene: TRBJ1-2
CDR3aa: CASSQHGGADNYGYTF
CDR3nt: TGTGCCAGCAGCCAGCATGGGGGGGCTGATAACTATGGCTACACCTTC

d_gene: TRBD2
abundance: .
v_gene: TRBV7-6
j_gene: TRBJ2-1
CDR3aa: CASSSSSGGVYNEQFF
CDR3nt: TGTGCCAGCAGCTCGTCTAGCGGGGGGGTTTACAATGAGCAGTTCTTC

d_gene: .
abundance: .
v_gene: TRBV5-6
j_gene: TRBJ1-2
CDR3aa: CASSSTGRLVYGYTF
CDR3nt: TGTGCCAGCAGCTCGACAGGACGGTTAGTCTATGGCTACACCTTC

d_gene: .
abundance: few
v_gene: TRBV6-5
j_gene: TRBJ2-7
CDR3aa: CASRPREFSYEQYF
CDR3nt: TGTGCCAGCAGACCGAGGGAATTCTCCTACGAGCAGTACTTC

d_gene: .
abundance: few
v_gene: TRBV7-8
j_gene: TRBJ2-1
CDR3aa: CASSSLLGAPEQFF
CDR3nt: TGTGCCAGCAGCTCCCTATTAGGAGCGCCTGAGCAGTTCTTC

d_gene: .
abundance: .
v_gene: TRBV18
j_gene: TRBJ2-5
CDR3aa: CASSPPSVKETQYF
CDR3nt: TGTGCCAGCTCACCACCTAGCGTTAAAGAGACCCAGTACTTC

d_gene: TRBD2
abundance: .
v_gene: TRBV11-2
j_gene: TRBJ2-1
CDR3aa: CASRSASGGRYNEQFF
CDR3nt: TGTGCCAGCAGGTCGGCTAGCGGGGGGAGGTACAATGAGCAGTTCTTC

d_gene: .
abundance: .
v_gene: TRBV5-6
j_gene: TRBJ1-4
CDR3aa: CASSLQATNEKLFF
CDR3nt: TGTGCCAGCAGCCTACAGGCAACTAATGAAAAACTGTTTTTT

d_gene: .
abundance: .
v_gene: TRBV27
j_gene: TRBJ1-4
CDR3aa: CASSLRTASNEKLFF
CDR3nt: TGTGCCAGCAGCCTTCGGACAGCTTCTAATGAAAAACTGTTTTTT

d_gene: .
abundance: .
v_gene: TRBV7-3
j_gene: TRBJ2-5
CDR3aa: CASSLRGEGRETQYF
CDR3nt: TGTGCCAGCAGCTTAAGGGGAGAGGGTAGAGAGACCCAGTACTTC

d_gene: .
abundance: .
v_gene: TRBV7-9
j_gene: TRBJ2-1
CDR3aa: CASSPTDRGEQFF
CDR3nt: TGTGCCAGCAGCCCCACCGATCGGGGTGAGCAGTTCTTC

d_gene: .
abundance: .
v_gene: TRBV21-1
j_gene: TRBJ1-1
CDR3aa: CASSRQGKVNTEAFF
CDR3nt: TGTGCCAGCAGCCGACAGGGAAAGGTGAACACTGAAGCTTTCTTT

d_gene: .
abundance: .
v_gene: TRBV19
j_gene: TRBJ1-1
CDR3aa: CASSPTVPEAFF
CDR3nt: TGTGCCAGTAGTCCGACTGTCCCTGAAGCTTTCTTT

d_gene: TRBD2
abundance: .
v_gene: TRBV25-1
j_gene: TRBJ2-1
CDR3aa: CASSARLAGVGSDEQFF
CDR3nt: TGTGCCAGCAGTGCCCGACTAGCGGGAGTGGGGAGCGATGAGCAGTTCTTC

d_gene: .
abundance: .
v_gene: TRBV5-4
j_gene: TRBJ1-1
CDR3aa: CASSLFDRMNTEAFF
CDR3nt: TGTGCCAGCAGCCTATTTGACAGGATGAACACTGAAGCTTTCTTT

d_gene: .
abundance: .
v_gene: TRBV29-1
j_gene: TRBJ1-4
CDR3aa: CSVEVSRGANEKLFF
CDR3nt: TGCAGCGTTGAAGTATCTCGGGGAGCTAATGAAAAACTGTTTTTT

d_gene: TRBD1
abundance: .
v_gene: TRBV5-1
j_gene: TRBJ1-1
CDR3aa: CASSYNGQGGDEAFF
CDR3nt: TGCGCCAGCAGCTACAACGGACAGGGCGGGGATGAAGCTTTCTTT

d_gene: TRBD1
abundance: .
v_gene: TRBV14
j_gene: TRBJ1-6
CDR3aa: CASRGGQGENNSPLHF
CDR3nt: TGTGCCAGCAGGGGCGGACAGGGAGAGAATAATTCACCCCTCCACTTT

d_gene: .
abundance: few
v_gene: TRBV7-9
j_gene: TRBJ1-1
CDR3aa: CASSLVRGFTEAFF
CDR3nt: TGTGCCAGCAGCTTAGTCCGCGGGTTCACTGAAGCTTTCTTT

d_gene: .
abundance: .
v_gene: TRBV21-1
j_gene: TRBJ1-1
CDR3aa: CASSKKVGQYGTEAFF
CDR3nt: TGTGCCAGCAGCAAAAAGGTAGGACAATACGGAACTGAAGCTTTCTTT

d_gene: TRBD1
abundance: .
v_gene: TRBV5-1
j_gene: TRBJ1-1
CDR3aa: CASSLVQGGNTEAFF
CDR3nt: TGCGCCAGCAGCTTGGTACAGGGGGGTAACACTGAAGCTTTCTTT

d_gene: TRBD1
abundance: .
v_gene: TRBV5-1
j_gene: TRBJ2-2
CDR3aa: CASSSTGTNTGELFF
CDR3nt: TGCGCCAGCAGTTCGACAGGGACGAACACCGGGGAGCTGTTTTTT

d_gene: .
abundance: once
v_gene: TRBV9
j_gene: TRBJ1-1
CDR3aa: CASSVAGPTEFHTEAFF
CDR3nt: TGTGCCAGCAGCGTAGCGGGTCCGACGGAGTTTCACACTGAAGCTTTCTTT

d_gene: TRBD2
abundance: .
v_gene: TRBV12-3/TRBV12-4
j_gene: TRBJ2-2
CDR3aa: CASRTSGTGELFF
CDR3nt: TGTGCCAGCAGGACTAGCGGTACCGGGGAGCTGTTTTTT